This T cell receptor beta chain was obtained from a study of beta chain features in type 1 diabetes. Findings and limits, study-wide: Type 1 diabetes patients had TCRB CDR3s that were shorter (moderately but significantly so) in all four CD4+ subsets.

Purity (above 95%) was reached by all sorted populations. The CDR3 totals 15 residues. Trimming stripped 4 bases from V and 5 bases from J, with 18 bases between. CDR1 is SGDLS and CDR2 is YYNGEE in the germline V gene. The entirety of the isolated RNA underwent reverse transcription, so expressed TCRB transcripts were sequenced. Using immunoSEQ multiplex PCR, the repertoire was profiled, and TCRdb retains in-frame clones only, with some absent. In the table there are about 350,000 clones, 15% to 20% of which are singletons. In regard to this clone: No antigen is known for it.

The TCR was taken from a woman under 30 in good health. Sequencing was performed on naive CD4+ T cells from blood. The chain has TRBV9 and TRBJ2-5, with a possible D match to TRBD2 (5 bases). CDR3 amino acids: CASSFGEGVRETQYF. The CDR3 DNA follows: TGTGCCAGCAGCTTCGGGGAAGGAGTCCGCGAGACCCAGTACTTC.